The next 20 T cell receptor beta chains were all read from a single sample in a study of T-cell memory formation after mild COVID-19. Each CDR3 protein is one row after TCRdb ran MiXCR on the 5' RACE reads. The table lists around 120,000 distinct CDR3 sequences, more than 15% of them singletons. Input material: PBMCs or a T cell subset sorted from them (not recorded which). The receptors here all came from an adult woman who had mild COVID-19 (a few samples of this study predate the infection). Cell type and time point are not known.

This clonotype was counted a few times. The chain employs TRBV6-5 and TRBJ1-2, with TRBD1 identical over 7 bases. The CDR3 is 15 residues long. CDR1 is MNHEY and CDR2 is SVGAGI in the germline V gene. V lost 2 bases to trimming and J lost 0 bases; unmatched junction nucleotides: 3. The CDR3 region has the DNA TGTGCCAGCAGTTACGAGGGGGCGCCTAACTATGGCTACACCTTC. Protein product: CASSYEGAPNYGYTF.

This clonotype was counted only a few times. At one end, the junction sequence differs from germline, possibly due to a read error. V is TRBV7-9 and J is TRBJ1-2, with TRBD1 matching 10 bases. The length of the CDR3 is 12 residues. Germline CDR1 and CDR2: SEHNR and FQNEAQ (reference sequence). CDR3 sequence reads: CASSYLTGTGDF. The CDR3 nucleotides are TGTGCCAGCAGCTATTTAACCGGGACAGGGGACTTC.

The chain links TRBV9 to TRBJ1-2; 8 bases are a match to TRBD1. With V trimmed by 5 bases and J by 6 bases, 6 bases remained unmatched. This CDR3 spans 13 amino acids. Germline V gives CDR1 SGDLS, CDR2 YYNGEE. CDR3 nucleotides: TGTGCCAGCAGTGGGACAGGAGAAGATGGCTACACCTTC. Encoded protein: CASSGTGEDGYTF.

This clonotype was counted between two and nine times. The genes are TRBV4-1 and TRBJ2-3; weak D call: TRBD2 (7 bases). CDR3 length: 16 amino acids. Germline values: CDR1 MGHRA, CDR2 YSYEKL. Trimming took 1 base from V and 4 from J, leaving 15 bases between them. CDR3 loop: CASSQGWGGAADTQYF. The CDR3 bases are TGCGCCAGCAGCCAAGGCTGGGGGGGGGCGGCAGATACGCAGTATTTT.

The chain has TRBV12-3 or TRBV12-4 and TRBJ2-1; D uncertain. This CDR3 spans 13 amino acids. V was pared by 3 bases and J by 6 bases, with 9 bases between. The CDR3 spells CASSLAPVNEQFF. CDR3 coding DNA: TGTGCCAGCAGTTTGGCCCCAGTCAATGAGCAGTTCTTC.

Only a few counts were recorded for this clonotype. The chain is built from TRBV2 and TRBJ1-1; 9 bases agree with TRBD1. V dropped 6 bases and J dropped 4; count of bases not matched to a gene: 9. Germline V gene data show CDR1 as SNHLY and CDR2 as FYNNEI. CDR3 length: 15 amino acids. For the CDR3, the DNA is TGTGCCAGCAGCCAAACGGGACAGGGTCGCACTGAAGCTTTCTTT. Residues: CASSQTGQGRTEAFF. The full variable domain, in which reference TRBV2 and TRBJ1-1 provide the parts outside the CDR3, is EPEVTQTPSHQVTQMGQEVILRCVPISNHLYFYWYRQILGQKVEFLVSFYNNEISEKSEIFDDQFSVERPDGSNFTLKIRSTKLEDSAMYFCASSQTGQGRTEAFFGQGTRLTVV.

The CDR3 reads CAIRTGGEYEQYF. The CDR3 region has the DNA TGTGCCATCAGGACAGGGGGCGAGTACGAGCAGTACTTC. This chain connects TRBV10-3 to TRBJ2-7, with 10 bases identical to TRBD1. V lost 6 bases to trimming and J lost 4 bases; unmatched junction nucleotides: 3. The V gene's germline CDR1 is ENHRY and CDR2 SYGVKD. The CDR3 runs to 13 residues.

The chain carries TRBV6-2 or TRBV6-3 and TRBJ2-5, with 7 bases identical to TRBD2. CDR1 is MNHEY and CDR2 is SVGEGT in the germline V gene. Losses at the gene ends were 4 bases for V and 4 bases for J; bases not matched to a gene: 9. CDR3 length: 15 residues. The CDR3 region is CASSSTVTGGETQYF. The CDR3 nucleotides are TGTGCCAGCAGTTCGACAGTCACGGGAGGAGAGACCCAGTACTTC.

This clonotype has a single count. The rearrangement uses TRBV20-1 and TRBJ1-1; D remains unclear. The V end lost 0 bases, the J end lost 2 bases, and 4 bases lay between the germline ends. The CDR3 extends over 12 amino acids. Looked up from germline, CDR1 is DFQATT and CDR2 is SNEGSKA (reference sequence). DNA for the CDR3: TGCAGTGCTAGAGACACCAACACTGAAGCTTTCTTT. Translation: CSARDTNTEAFF.

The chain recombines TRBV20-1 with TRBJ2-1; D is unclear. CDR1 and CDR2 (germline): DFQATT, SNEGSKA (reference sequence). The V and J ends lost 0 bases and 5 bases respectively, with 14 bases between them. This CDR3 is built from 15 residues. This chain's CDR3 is CSARDSRSRHNEQFF. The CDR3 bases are TGCAGTGCTAGAGATTCGAGAAGCCGGCACAATGAGCAGTTCTTC.

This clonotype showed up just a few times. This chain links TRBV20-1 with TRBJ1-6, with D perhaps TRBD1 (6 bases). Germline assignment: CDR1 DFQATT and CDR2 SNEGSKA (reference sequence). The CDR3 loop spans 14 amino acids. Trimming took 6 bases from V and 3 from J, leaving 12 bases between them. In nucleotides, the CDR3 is TGCAGTGCACCCAACAGGGTCTATAATTCACCCCTCCACTTT. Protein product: CSAPNRVYNSPLHF.

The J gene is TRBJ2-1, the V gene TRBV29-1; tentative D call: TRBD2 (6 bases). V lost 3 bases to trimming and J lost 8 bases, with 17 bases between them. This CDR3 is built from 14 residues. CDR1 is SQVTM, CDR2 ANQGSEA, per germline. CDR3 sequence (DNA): TGCAGCGTTGACCCCCAAGGGCCGGGGGATGAGCAGTTCTTC. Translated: CSVDPQGPGDEQFF.

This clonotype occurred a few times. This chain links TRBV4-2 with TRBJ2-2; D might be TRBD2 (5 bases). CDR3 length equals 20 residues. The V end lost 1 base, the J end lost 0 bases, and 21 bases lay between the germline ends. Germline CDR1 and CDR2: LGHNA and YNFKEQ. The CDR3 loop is CASSQVGEYIASANTGELFF. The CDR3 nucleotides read TGTGCCAGCAGCCAAGTTGGTGAATATATAGCGTCCGCGAACACCGGGGAGCTGTTTTTT.

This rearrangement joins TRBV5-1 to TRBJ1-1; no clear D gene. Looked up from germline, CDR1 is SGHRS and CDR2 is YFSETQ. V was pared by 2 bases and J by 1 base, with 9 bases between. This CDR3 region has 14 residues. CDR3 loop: CASSFDTPNTEAFF. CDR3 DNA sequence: TGCGCCAGCAGCTTCGACACTCCGAACACTGAAGCTTTCTTT.

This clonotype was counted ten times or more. CDR3 sequence: CASSLGGTGRTYEQYF. CDR3 nucleotides: TGTGCCAGCAGCTTAGGGGGGACAGGGAGGACCTACGAGCAGTACTTC. This sequence joins TRBV7-9 and TRBJ2-7, with 9 bases matching TRBD1. Germline V gives CDR1 SEHNR, CDR2 FQNEAQ (reference sequence). V shed 1 base and J 2 bases; nucleotides not matched to a gene: 6. This CDR3 region has 16 residues.

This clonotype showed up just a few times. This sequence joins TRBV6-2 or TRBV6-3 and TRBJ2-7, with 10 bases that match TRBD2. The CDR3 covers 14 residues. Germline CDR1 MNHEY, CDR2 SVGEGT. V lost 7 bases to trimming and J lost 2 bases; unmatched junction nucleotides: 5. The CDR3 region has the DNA TGTGCCAGCATAAGTGGACTAGCGGCCTACGAGCAGTACTTC. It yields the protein CASISGLAAYEQYF.

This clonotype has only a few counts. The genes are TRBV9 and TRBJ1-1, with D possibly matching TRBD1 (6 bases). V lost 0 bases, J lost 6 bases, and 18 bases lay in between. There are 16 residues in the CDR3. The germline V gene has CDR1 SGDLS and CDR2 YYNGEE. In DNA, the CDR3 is TGTGCCAGCAGCGTAGTGCAGGGGCGGCTGACGTCTGAAGCTTTCTTT. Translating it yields CASSVVQGRLTSEAFF.

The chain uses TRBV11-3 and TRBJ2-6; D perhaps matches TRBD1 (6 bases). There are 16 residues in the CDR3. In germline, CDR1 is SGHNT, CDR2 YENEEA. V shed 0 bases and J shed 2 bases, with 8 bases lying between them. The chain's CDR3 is CASSLDAGAGANVLTF. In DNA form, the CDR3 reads TGTGCCAGCAGCTTAGACGCAGGGGCTGGGGCCAACGTCCTGACTTTC.

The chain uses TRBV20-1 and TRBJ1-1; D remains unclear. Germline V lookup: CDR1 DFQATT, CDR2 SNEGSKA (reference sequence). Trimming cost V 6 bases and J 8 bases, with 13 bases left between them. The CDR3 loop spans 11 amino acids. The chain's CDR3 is CSALGLAEAFF. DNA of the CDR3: TGCAGTGCCCTAGGGCTCGCCGAAGCTTTCTTT.

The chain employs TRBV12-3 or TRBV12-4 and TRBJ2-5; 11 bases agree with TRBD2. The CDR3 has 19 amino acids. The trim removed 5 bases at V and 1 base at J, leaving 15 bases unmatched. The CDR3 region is CASSPAAILAGGFQETQYF. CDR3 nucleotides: TGTGCCAGCAGTCCGGCCGCGATCCTAGCGGGAGGATTCCAAGAGACCCAGTACTTC.